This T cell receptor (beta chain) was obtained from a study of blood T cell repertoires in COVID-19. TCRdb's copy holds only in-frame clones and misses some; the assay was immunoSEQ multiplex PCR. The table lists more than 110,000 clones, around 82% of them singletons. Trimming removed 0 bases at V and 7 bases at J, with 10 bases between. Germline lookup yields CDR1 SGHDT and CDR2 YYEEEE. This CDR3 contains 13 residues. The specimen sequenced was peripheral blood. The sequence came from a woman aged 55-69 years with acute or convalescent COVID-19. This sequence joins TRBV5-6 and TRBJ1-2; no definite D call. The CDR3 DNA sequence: TGTGCCAGCAGCTTGGGCAGGAGCGGTGGCTACACCTTC. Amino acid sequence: CASSLGRSGGYTF.